This TCR beta chain emerged from a study of human T cells and chemical hapten exposure. About the research overall: Each patient's scalp received weekly diphenylcyclopropenone throughout the roughly 25-week study. Study-wide results and caveats: No alteration of TCRs above 1 in 1000 frequency was seen with DPC sensitization.

Per the original methods: Between 23,224 and 690,600 TCRs appeared in each sample, and the median stood at about 93,000. One entry per CDR3 protein, called by TCRdb with MiXCR from the RACE reads. The authors' filters were not applied to this entry. The table has approximately 120,000 distinct CDR3 sequences, roughly 10% seen once; the top ten hold more than 3%. Time point indicated: patch test 2, 6 weeks after DPC sensitization. Treatment here: therapeutic diphenylcyclopropenone sensitization with weekly scalp DPC. This clonotype was seen a few times. Antigen: not known. Looked up from germline, CDR1 is SGHTA and CDR2 is FQGNSA. This CDR3 spans 14 amino acids. V shed 2 bases and J shed 4 bases, with 8 bases lying between them.

Sequenced material: whole blood, taken in connection with sensitization to the hapten diphenylcyclopropenone (DPC). The gene calls are TRBV7-2 and TRBJ1-4; weak D call: TRBD1 (5 bases). The source is a woman in her forties with alopecia areata. Some clones in this sample may be carry-over from other donors' samples. The CDR3 loop is CTSSLKGFNEKLFF. The CDR3 bases are TGTACCAGCAGCTTAAAGGGGTTTAATGAAAAACTGTTTTTT.